This T cell receptor (beta chain) originates from a study of CD8 T cells in ankylosing spondylitis. Whole-study results and caveats: Earlier authors reported some of these motif variants in reactive arthritis synovial fluid and blood. According to the report, clones linked to the disease were significantly enriched in matched synovial fluid samples taken from ankylosing spondylitis patients. Seemingly distinctive of ankylosing spondylitis blood was a TCR beta motif formed by eight highly homologous variants.

This clonotype was seen a few times. Its cognate antigen is unknown. V shed 3 bases and J shed 2 bases, with 8 bases lying between them. Germline CDR1 and CDR2: DFQATT and SNEGSKA (reference sequence). The CDR3 runs 12 residues. For TCR beta, libraries came from quantitative 5'-RACE with molecular barcodes. TCRdb re-called the 5' RACE reads through MiXCR, storing one row per CDR3 protein. The sample consists of about 400,000 distinct CDR3 sequences, approximately 20% of them appearing once. The receptor was derived from a male donor with ankylosing spondylitis. The sample was blood, either unsorted or a sorted T cell fraction (not recorded which). The J gene is TRBJ2-7, the V gene TRBV20-1; D is ambiguous. The CDR3 protein is CSASPATYEQYF. The DNA of the CDR3 is TGCAGTGCTAGTCCGGCTACCTACGAGCAGTACTTC.